This entry lists 8 T cell receptor beta chains sequenced from one sample in a study of lymphopenia after photon versus proton radiotherapy. Sequencing used immunoSEQ multiplex PCR; TCRdb keeps in-frame clones, though not all of them. This sample has about 42,000 clones, with about 85% found just once. The sample here was peripheral blood, taken from a patient treated with proton-based radiotherapy. These TCRs come from a woman in her seventies with pancreatic cancer.

This clone was observed a single time. The chain recombines TRBV6-9 with TRBJ2-7; D is tentatively TRBD1 or TRBD2 (5 bases each). The ends were cut back, 6 bases at V and 1 base at J, with 16 bases in the middle. Germline lookup yields CDR1 MNHGY and CDR2 SVAAGI. This CDR3 spans 15 amino acids. DNA of the CDR3: TGTGCCAGCAGAGATGGGACCTGTCTTTCCTACGAGCAGTACTTC. As protein: CASRDGTCLSYEQYF.

Written as DNA, the CDR3 is TGCGCCAGCAGTGGCGGGGACTTGGCTAATCAGCCCCAGCATTTT. As protein: CASSGGDLANQPQHF. J is TRBJ1-5 and V is TRBV10-2; possible D gene TRBD1, 5 bases. The V end was cut by 4 bases, the J end by 4 bases, with 14 bases between. The CDR3 is made up of 15 amino acids. Germline V lookup: CDR1 WSHSY, CDR2 SAAADI.

This chain connects TRBV28 to TRBJ1-5; D might be TRBD1 (6 bases). V lost 4 bases to trimming and J lost 0 bases, with 19 bases between them. The germline V gene encodes CDR1 MDHEN and CDR2 SYDVKM. This CDR3 has 18 residues. The CDR3 coding sequence is TGTGCCAGCAGTTACCCAATTGGACAGTGGAATAGCAATCAGCCCCAGCATTTT. Encoded protein: CASSYPIGQWNSNQPQHF.

V and J are TRBV2 and TRBJ1-5, with 7 bases aligning to TRBD1. V lost 8 bases, J lost 11 bases, and 9 bases stayed unmatched. The CDR3 totals 12 residues. Per the germline V gene, CDR1 is SNHLY and CDR2 is FYNNEI. The CDR3 bases are TGTGCCAGCTCAGGGGGATCAGGAGCCCAGCATTTT. It yields the protein CASSGGSGAQHF.

The V gene is TRBV4-2, the J gene TRBJ2-1, with TRBD1 matching over 9 bases. Germline V gene sequence: CDR1 LGHNA, CDR2 YNFKEQ. The CDR3 contains 18 residues. The V gene end was trimmed by 2 bases and the J gene end by 8 bases; junction bases not matched to a gene: 16. In nucleotides, the CDR3 is TGTGCCAGCAGCCAACGCCTTACAGGGGGCGATAGCCGGGATGAGCAGTTCTTC. Encoded protein: CASSQRLTGGDSRDEQFF.

This sequence joins TRBV7-2 and TRBJ1-1; D is undetermined. Germline V gives CDR1 SGHTA, CDR2 FQGNSA. This CDR3 region has 13 residues. The V end lost 0 bases, the J end lost 2 bases, and 4 bases lay between the germline ends. Here the CDR3 DNA reads TGTGCCAGCAGCTTAGCCCGCAACACTGAAGCTTTCTTT. Amino acid sequence: CASSLARNTEAFF.

This clone showed up just a few times. V is TRBV27 and J is TRBJ2-7, with D perhaps TRBD1 (6 bases). The CDR3 runs 14 residues. Germline V gene lookup returns CDR1 MNHEY and CDR2 SMNVEV (reference sequence). The V end lost 6 bases, the J end lost 0 bases, and 12 bases lay between the germline ends. The CDR3 spells CASSPGVLSYEQYF. In nucleotides, the CDR3 is TGTGCCAGCAGCCCAGGGGTCCTCTCCTACGAGCAGTACTTC.

The chain recombines TRBV2 with TRBJ2-3; D uncertain. V lost 2 bases, J lost 3 bases, and 0 bases lay in between. The CDR3 runs to 11 residues. In germline, CDR1 is SNHLY, CDR2 FYNNEI. The CDR3 DNA reads TGTGCCAGCAGTGAAACAGATACGCAGTATTTT. It translates to CASSETDTQYF.